Presented here are 15 T cell receptor beta chains from one specimen sequenced in a study of blood T cell repertoires in COVID-19. The assay was immunoSEQ multiplex PCR, and TCRdb's table has in-frame clones only and misses some. The sample holds 300,000 to 450,000 clones, roughly 84% seen once. Sample: PBMCs or T cells enriched from blood (not recorded which). The receptors originated from a woman under 40 who had recovered from COVID-19.

The rearrangement links TRBV4-3 to TRBJ2-1; a possible D gene is TRBD1 (6 bases). Trimming left V 0 bases short and J 4 bases short, with 22 bases between. This CDR3 has 19 residues. Germline assignment: CDR1 LGHNA and CDR2 YSLEER. CDR3 loop: CASSQEPPRDTDLYNEQFF. The DNA of the CDR3 is TGCGCCAGCAGCCAAGAACCACCTAGGGACACCGATCTTTACAATGAGCAGTTCTTC.

The J gene is TRBJ2-7, the V gene TRBV5-1; 9 bases match TRBD1. The germline CDR1 and CDR2 sequences are SGHRS and YFSETQ. Losses at the gene ends were 4 bases for V and 4 bases for J; bases not matched to a gene: 15. The CDR3 has 17 residues. The CDR3 nucleotides are TGCGCCAGCAGCCCTCGGGGGACGGGACAGGGAGTTTACGAGCAGTACTTC. Protein product: CASSPRGTGQGVYEQYF.

The V call is TRBV5-8, the J call TRBJ1-4, with 9 bases that match TRBD1. With V trimmed by 6 bases and J by 8 bases, 8 bases remained unmatched. The CDR3 is made up of 14 amino acids. Germline CDR1 is SGHTS and CDR2 is YDEGEE. In DNA, the CDR3 is TGTGCCAGCAATTTGGGACAGGGCAAGGAAAAACTGTTTTTT. This codes for CASNLGQGKEKLFF.

The chain joins TRBV19 to TRBJ1-4; D perhaps matches TRBD1 (5 bases). V lost 6 bases and J 3 bases, leaving 14 bases between the germline ends. The CDR3 consists of 15 residues. Germline V gene sequence: CDR1 LNHDA, CDR2 SQIVND (reference sequence). This chain's CDR3 is CASSPSGWSNEKLFF. The CDR3 DNA is TGTGCCAGTAGCCCGTCAGGGTGGTCTAATGAAAAACTGTTTTTT.

J is TRBJ2-2 and V is TRBV6-2 or TRBV6-3, with no clear D. V lost 6 bases and J 8 bases, leaving 13 bases between the germline ends. CDR3 length: 13 residues. Per germline, CDR1 MNHEY and CDR2 SVGEGT. The CDR3 coding sequence is TGTGCCAGCAGCCCCCTGACAACTGGGGAGCTGTTTTTT. Residues: CASSPLTTGELFF.

This sequence joins TRBV15 and TRBJ2-7, with D perhaps TRBD1 (6 bases). From germline, CDR1 is LNHNV and CDR2 YYDKDF (reference sequence). Trimming took 0 bases from V and 0 from J, leaving 15 bases between them. This CDR3 region has 17 residues. CDR3 protein: CATSRDLGTGRSYEQYF. The CDR3 DNA follows: TGTGCCACCAGCAGAGATTTAGGAACAGGGCGCTCCTACGAGCAGTACTTC.

The chain links TRBV28 to TRBJ1-1; D is undetermined. V was shortened by 7 bases and J by 1 base, with 13 bases between the two germline ends. Germline values: CDR1 MDHEN, CDR2 SYDVKM. There are 14 residues in the CDR3. The CDR3 reads CASTDGSWNTEAFF. CDR3 nucleotides: TGTGCCAGCACCGACGGGTCATGGAACACTGAAGCTTTCTTT.

This clone was seen a handful of times. V usage is TRBV5-4 and J usage is TRBJ1-1, with D possibly TRBD1 on 6 matching bases. The CDR3 length is 13 residues. Germline V gene lookup returns CDR1 SGHNT and CDR2 YYREEE (reference sequence). The V end lost 4 bases, the J end lost 7 bases, and 14 bases lay between the germline ends. This CDR3 is CASSEEQGSEAFF. CDR3 nucleotides: TGTGCCAGCAGCGAAGAACAGGGAAGTGAAGCTTTCTTT.

The chain employs TRBV5-1 and TRBJ1-1; 7 bases match TRBD1. After removal of 4 bases from V and 0 bases from J, the junction contained 6 bases not matched to a gene. Looked up from germline, CDR1 is SGHRS and CDR2 is YFSETQ. This CDR3 is built from 15 residues. The CDR3 here is CASSQKGTVNTEAFF. The CDR3 coding sequence is TGCGCCAGCAGCCAGAAAGGGACAGTGAACACTGAAGCTTTCTTT.

The genes are TRBV2 and TRBJ2-7, with D possibly matching TRBD1 (6 bases). V was shortened by 8 bases and J by 3 bases, with 17 bases between the two germline ends. This CDR3 has 14 residues. The germline CDR1 and CDR2 sequences are SNHLY and FYNNEI. Here the CDR3 DNA reads TGTGCCAGCCAGGACAGTCCCATGGACTACGAGCAGTACTTC. It specifies CASQDSPMDYEQYF.

The chain carries TRBV4-1 and TRBJ1-3; TRBD1 agrees at 9 bases. Germline V gene lookup returns CDR1 MGHRA and CDR2 YSYEKL. J was trimmed by 2 bases and V by 1 base; bases with no gene match: 12. The CDR3 is 19 amino acids. For the CDR3, the DNA is TGCGCCAGCAGCCAAGGACATTGGGACAGGGAATCTCCTGGAAACACCATATATTTT. Translated, it gives CASSQGHWDRESPGNTIYF.

The V gene is TRBV7-2, the J gene TRBJ2-3; D unresolved. CDR1 and CDR2 (germline): SGHTA, FQGNSA. Trimming took 2 bases from V and 0 from J, leaving 6 bases between them. CDR3 length equals 14 residues. CDR3 DNA: TGTGCCAGCAGCTTAACTCCTAGCACAGATACGCAGTATTTT. It yields the protein CASSLTPSTDTQYF.

This rearrangement joins TRBV10-1 to TRBJ1-6; no reliable D call. Deletions cut 5 bases from V and 6 bases from J, with 8 bases between. CDR1 is WNHNN, CDR2 SYGVQD, per germline (reference sequence). This CDR3 is built from 13 residues. CDR3 amino acids: CASSTGSNSPLHF. In DNA form, the CDR3 reads TGCGCCAGCAGTACGGGGAGTAATTCACCCCTCCACTTT.

The J gene is TRBJ1-1, the V gene TRBV5-1, with a weak D call TRBD1 (5 bases). Per the germline V gene, CDR1 is SGHRS and CDR2 is YFSETQ. V lost 4 bases and J lost 0, with 16 bases in between. There are 16 residues in the CDR3. In nucleotides, the CDR3 is TGCGCCAGCAGCCCCACGTGGGGCAGGATGAACACTGAAGCTTTCTTT. Translating it yields CASSPTWGRMNTEAFF.

The V gene is TRBV6-2 or TRBV6-3, the J gene TRBJ2-3, with 12 nucleotides matching TRBD2. This CDR3 is built from 18 residues. Germline-derived CDR1 and CDR2 are MNHEY and SVGEGT. V was clipped by 4 bases and J by 0 bases; unmatched bases: 8. The DNA of the CDR3 is TGTGCCAGCAGTTTCGGACTAGCGGGGCGACTTAGCACAGATACGCAGTATTTT. It specifies CASSFGLAGRLSTDTQYF.